This TCR beta chain was observed in a study of early T cells in non-severe SARS-CoV-2 infection. Turning to the study itself: The sequenced material was bulk RNA from unsorted whole blood, and its chains were unpaired. Whole-study results and caveats: VDJdb matching favored anti-spike CD8 responses, missing private and CD4 specificities.

Deletions cut 6 bases from V and 5 bases from J, with 17 bases between. Germline lookup yields CDR1 SGDLS and CDR2 YYNGEE. The CDR3 covers 14 residues. Attached unique molecular identifiers marked individual cDNA molecules. TCRdb itself ran the 5' RACE reads through MiXCR, one entry per CDR3 protein. The sample has about 67,000 distinct CDR3 sequences; 11% are singletons. As regards this clonotype: The antigen remains undetermined.

This TCR came from an adult who was a healthcare worker with PCR-confirmed SARS-CoV-2 infection or an uninfected control (not recorded which). The sequencing input was whole blood. The genes are TRBV9 and TRBJ2-5; the D gene could be TRBD1 or TRBD2 (5 bases each). The CDR3 DNA follows: TGTGCCAGCACCAGGGACGCACATGAGGAGACCCAGTACTTC. Amino acid sequence: CASTRDAHEETQYF.